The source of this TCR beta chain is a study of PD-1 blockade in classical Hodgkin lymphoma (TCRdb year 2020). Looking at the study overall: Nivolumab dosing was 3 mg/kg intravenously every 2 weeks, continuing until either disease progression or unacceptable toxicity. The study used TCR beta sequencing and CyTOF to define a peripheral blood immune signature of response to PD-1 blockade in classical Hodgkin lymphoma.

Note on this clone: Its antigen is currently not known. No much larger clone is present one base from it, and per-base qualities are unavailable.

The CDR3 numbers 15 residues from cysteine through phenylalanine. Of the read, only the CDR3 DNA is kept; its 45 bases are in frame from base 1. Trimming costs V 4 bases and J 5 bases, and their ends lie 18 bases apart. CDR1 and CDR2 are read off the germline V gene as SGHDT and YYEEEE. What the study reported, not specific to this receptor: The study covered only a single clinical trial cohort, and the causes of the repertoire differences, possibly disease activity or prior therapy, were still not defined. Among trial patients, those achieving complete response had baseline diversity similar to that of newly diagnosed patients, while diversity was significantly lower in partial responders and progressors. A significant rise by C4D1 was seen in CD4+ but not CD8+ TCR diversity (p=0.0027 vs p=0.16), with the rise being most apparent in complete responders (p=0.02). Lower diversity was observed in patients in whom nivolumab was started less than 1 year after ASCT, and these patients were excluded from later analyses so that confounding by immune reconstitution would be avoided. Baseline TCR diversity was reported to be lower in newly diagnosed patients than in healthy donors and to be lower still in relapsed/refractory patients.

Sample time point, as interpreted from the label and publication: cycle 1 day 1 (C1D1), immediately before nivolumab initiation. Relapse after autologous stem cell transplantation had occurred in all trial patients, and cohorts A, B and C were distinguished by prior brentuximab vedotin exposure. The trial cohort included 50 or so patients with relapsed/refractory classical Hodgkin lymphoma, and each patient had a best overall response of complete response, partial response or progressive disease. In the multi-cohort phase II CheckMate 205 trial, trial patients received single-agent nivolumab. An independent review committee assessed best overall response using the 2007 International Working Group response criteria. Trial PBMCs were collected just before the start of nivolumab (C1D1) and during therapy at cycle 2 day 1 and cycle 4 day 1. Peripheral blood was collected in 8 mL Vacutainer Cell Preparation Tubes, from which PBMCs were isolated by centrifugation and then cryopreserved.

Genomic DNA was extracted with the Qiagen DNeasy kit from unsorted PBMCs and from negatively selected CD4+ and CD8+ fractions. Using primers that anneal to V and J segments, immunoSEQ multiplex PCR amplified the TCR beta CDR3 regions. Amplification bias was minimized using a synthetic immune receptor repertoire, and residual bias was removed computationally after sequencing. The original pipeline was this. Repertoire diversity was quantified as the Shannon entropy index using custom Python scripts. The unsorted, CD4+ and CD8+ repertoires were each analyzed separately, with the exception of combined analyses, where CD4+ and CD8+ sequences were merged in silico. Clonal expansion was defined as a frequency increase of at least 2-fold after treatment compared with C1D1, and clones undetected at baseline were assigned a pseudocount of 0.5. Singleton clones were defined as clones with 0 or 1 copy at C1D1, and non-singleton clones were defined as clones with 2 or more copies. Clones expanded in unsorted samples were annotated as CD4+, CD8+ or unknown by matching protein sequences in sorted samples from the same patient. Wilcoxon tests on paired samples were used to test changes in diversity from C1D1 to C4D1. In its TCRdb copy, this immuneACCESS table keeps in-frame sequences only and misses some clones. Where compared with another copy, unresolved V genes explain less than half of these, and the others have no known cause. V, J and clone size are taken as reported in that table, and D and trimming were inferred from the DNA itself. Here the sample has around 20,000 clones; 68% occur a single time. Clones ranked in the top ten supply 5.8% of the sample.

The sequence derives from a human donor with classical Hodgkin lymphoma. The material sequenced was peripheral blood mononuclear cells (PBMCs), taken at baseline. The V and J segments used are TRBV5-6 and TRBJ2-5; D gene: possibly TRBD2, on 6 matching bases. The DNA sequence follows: TGTGCCAGCAGCCTCCGGACTAAGTTGGCGGAGACCCAGTACTTC. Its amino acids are CASSLRTKLAETQYF.